Listed here is a single TCR beta chain. Data came from immunoSEQ multiplex PCR; TCRdb stores just in-frame clones and leaves some out. In the table there are 130,000 to 150,000 clones, approximately 91% of which are singletons. Second doses that came at about 4 or about 12 weeks were put together. Looked up from germline, CDR1 is SGHVS and CDR2 is FQNEAQ. This CDR3 has 14 amino acids. V shed 2 bases and J shed 2 bases, with 9 bases lying between them. This record belongs to a study of T cell responses to AZD1222 COVID-19 vaccine. Sequenced here: peripheral blood, sampled 28 days after the second AZD1222 dose. The sequence was obtained from an adult who received the AZD1222 COVID-19 vaccine. The chain carries TRBV7-8 and TRBJ1-2; D is perhaps TRBD1 (6 bases). The CDR3 DNA follows: TGTGCCAGCAGCTTACGACAGGAAAACTATGGCTACACCTTC. Its translation is CASSLRQENYGYTF. Filled out from reference TRBV7-8 and TRBJ1-2, the complete variable domain reads GAGVSQSPRYKVAKRGQDVALRCDPISGHVSLFWYQQALGQGPEFLTYFQNEAQLDKSGLPSDRFFAERPEGSVSTLKIQRTQQEDSAVYLCASSLRQENYGYTFGSGTRLTVV.